The following is a T cell receptor (beta chain) sequence with its context. The CDR3 consists of 15 residues. CDR1 MDHEN and CDR2 SYDVKM come from the germline V gene. Deletions cut 4 bases from V and 13 bases from J, with 26 bases between. TCRdb re-derived calls from the 5' RACE reads in MiXCR, one entry per CDR3 protein. The table lists roughly 230,000 distinct CDR3 sequences, over 15% of them singletons. These data come from a study of CD8 T cells in ankylosing spondylitis. This chain joins TRBV28 and TRBJ2-7, with a possible D match to TRBD2 (6 bases). The TCR originated in a male donor with ankylosing spondylitis or in good health (not recorded which). Specimen: blood, either unsorted or a sorted T cell fraction (not recorded which). CDR3 in DNA: TGTGCCAGCAGTTCTGACGGGGACTGGATCGAGGCGGCATACTTC. This gives the protein CASSSDGDWIEAAYF.